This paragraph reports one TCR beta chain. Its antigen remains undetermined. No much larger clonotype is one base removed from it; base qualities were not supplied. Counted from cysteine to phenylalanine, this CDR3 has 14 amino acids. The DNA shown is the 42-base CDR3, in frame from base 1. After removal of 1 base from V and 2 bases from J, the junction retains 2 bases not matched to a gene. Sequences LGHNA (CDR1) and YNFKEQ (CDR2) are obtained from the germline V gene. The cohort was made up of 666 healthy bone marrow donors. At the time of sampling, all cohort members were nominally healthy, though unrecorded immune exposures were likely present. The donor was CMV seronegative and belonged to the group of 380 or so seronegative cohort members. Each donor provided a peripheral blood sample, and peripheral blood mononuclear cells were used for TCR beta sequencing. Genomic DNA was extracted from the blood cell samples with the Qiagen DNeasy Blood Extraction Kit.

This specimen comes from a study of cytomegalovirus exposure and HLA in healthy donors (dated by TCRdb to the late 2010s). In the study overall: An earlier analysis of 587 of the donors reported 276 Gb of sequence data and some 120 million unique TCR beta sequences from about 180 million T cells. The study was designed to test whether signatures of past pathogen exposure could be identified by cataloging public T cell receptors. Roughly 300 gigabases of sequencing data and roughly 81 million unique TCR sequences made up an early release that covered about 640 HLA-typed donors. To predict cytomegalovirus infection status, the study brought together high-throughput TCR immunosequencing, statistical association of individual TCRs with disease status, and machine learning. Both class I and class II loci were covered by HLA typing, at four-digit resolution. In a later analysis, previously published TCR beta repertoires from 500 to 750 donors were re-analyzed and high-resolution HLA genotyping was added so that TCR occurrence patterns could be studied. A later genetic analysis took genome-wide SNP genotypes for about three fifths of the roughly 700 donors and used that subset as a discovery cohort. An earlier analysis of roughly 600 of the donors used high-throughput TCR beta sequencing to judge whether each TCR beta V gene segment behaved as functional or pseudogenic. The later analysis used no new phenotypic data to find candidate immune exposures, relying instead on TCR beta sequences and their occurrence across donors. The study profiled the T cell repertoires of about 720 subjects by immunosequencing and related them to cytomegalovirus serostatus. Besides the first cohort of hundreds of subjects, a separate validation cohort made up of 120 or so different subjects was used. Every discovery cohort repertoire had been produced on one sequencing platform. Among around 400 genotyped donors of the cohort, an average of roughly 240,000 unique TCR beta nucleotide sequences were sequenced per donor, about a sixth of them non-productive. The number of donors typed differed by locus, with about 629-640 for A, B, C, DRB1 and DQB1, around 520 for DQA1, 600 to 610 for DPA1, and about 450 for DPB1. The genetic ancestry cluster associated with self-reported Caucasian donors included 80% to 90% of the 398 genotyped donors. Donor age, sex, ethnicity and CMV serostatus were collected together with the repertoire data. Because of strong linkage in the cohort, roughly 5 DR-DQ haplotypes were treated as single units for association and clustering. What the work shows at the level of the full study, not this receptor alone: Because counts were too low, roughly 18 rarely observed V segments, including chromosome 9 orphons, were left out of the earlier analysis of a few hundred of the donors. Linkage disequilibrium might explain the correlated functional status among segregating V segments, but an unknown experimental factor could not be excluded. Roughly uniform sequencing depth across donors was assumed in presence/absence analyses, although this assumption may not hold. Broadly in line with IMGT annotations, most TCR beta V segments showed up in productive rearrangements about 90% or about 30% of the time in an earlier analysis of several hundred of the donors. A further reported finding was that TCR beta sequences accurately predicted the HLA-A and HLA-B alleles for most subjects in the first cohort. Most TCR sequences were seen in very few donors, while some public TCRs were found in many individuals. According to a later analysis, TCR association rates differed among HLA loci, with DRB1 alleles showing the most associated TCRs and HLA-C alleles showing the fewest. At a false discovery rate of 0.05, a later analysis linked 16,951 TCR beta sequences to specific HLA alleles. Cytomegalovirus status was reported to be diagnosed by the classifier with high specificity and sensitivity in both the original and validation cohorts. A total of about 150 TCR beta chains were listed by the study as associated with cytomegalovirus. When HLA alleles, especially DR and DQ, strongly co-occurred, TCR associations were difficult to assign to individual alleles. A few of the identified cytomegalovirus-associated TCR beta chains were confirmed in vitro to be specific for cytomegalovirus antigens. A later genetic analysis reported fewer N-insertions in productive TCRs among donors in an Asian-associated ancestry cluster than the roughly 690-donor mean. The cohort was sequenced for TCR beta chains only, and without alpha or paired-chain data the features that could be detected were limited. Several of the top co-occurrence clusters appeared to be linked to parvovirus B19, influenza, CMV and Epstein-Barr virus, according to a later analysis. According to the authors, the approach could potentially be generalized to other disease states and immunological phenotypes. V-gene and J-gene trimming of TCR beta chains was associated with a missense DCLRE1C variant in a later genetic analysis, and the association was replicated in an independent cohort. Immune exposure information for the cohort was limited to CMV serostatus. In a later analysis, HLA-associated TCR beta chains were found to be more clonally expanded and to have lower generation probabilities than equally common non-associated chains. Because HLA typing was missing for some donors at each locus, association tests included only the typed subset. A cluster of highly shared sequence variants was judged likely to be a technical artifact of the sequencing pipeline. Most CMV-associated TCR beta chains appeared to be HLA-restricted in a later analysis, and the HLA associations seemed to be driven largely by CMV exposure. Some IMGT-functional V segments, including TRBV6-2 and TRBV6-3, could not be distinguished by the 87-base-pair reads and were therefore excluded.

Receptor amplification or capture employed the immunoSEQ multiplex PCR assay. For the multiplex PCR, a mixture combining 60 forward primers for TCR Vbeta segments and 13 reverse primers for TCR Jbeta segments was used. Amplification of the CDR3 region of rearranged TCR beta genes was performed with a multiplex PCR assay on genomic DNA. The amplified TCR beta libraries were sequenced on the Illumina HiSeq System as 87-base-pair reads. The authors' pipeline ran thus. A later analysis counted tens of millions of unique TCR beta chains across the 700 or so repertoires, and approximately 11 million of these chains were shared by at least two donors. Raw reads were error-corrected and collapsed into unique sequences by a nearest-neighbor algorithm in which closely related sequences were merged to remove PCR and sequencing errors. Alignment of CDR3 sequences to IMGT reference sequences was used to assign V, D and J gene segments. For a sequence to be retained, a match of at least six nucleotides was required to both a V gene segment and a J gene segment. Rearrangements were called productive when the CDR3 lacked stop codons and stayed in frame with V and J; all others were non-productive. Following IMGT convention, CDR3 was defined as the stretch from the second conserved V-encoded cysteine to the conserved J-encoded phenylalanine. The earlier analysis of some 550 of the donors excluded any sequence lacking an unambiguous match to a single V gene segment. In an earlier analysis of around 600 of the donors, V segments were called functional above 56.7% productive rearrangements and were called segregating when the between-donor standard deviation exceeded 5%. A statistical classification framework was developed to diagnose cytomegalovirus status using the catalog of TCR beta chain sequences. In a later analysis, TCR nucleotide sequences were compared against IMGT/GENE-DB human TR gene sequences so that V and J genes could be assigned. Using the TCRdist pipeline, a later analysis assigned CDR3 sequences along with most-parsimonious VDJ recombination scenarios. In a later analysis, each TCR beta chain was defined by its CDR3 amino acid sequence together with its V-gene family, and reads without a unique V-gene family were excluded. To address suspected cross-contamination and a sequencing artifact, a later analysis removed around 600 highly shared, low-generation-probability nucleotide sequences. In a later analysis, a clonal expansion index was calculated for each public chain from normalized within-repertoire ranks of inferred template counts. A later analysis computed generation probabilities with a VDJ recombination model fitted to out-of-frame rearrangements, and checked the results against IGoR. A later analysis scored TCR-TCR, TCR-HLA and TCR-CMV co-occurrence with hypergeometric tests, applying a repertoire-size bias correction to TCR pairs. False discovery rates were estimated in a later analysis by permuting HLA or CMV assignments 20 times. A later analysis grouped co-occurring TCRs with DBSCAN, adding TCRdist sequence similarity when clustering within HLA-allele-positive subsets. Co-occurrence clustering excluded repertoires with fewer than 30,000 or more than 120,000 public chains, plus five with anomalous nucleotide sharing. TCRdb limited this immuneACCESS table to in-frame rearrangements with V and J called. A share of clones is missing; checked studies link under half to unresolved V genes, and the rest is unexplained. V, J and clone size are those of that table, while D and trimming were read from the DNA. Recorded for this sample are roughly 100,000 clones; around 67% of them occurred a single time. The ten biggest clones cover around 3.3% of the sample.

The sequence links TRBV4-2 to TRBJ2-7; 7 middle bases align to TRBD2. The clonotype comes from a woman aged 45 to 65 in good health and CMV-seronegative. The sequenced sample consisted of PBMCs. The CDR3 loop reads CASSQGGGTYEQYF. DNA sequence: TGTGCCAGCAGCCAAGGGGGGGGAACCTACGAGCAGTACTTC.